The 14 T cell receptor beta chains below all came from one sample that was sequenced in a study of blood T cell repertoires in COVID-19. Some clones are missing from TCRdb's copy, which holds only in-frame ones; the method was immunoSEQ multiplex PCR. The data contain about 52,000 clones, around 84% of them singletons. Material for sequencing was peripheral blood. Source of these receptors: a man aged 65-85 years with acute or convalescent COVID-19.

This chain joins TRBV7-2 and TRBJ2-7; TRBD2 agrees at 13 bases. CDR3 size: 15 residues. V dropped 5 bases and J dropped 2; count of bases not matched to a gene: 3. In germline, CDR1 is SGHTA, CDR2 FQGNSA. The CDR3 DNA reads TGTGCCAGCAGCCAAACTAGCGGGAGGGCCTACGAGCAGTACTTC. Translated: CASSQTSGRAYEQYF.

This clone was seen a single time. The gene calls are TRBV24-1 and TRBJ2-1; TRBD1 matches 10 bases. Germline assignment: CDR1 KGHDR and CDR2 SFDVKD. Trimming at V came to 1 base and at J to 8 bases, leaving 4 bases not matched to a gene. The CDR3 is made up of 15 amino acids. This chain's CDR3 is CATSDLGTGVHEQFF. The CDR3 bases are TGTGCCACCAGTGATTTAGGGACAGGGGTCCATGAGCAGTTCTTC.

The chain has TRBV7-9 and TRBJ1-5; TRBD1 matches 7 bases. J lost 4 bases, V lost 6 bases, and 6 bases had no gene match. Germline V gene lookup returns CDR1 SEHNR and CDR2 FQNEAQ (reference sequence). This CDR3 is built from 14 residues. The CDR3 DNA is TGTGCCAGCAGTCAGGGGGGAGTTAATCAGCCCCAGCATTTT. This codes for CASSQGGVNQPQHF.

This chain links TRBV30 with TRBJ2-2; tentative D call: TRBD2 (6 bases). The CDR3 spans 15 residues. V was clipped by 2 bases and J by 2 bases, with 12 bases between them. CDR1 and CDR2 from the germline V gene are GTSNPN and SVGIG (reference sequence). The CDR3 coding sequence is TGTGCCTGGAGTATAGGAGGGACTAACACCGGGGAGCTGTTTTTT. Amino acids: CAWSIGGTNTGELFF. The variable domain in full, completed from reference TRBV30 and TRBJ2-2, reads SQTIHQWPATLVQPVGSPLSLECTVEGTSNPNLYWYRQAAGRGLQLLFYSVGIGQISSEVPQNLSASRPQDRQFILSSKKLLLSDSGFYLCAWSIGGTNTGELFFGEGSRLTVL.

This chain links TRBV29-1 with TRBJ2-5; a possible D gene is TRBD1 (8 bases). The ends were cut back, 5 bases at V and 3 bases at J, with 16 bases in the middle. The CDR3 has 14 amino acids. Germline loops: CDR1 SQVTM, CDR2 ANQGSEA. Here the CDR3 reads CSVQTQGGEETQYF. The CDR3 DNA sequence: TGCAGCGTTCAAACACAGGGGGGGGAAGAGACCCAGTACTTC.

This sequence joins TRBV10-3 and TRBJ2-7; 10 nucleotides match TRBD1. The CDR3 extends over 14 amino acids. Germline CDR1 is ENHRY and CDR2 is SYGVKD. After removal of 10 bases from V and 5 bases from J, the junction contained 11 bases not matched to a gene. The CDR3 nucleotides read TGTGCCACCACTCAGAAGGACAGGGGGGACGAGCAGTACGTC. Residues: CATTQKDRGDEQYV.

J is TRBJ2-3 and V is TRBV5-1, with 10 bases that match TRBD2. CDR1 and CDR2 (germline): SGHRS, YFSETQ. The V and J ends lost 0 bases and 2 bases, in that order; junction bases with no gene match: 6. This CDR3 has 17 residues. CDR3 sequence: CASSLARTSGSTDTQYF. The CDR3 region has the DNA TGCGCCAGCAGCTTGGCCCGGACTAGCGGATCCACAGATACGCAGTATTTT.

This rearrangement joins TRBV7-2 to TRBJ2-1; no clear D gene. Trimming took 5 bases from V and 4 from J, leaving 15 bases between them. This CDR3 has 15 amino acids. CDR1 and CDR2 from the germline V gene are SGHTA and FQGNSA. The CDR3 DNA reads TGTGCCAGCAGCCCTAGTTGGATAGAATACAATGAGCAGTTCTTC. This codes for CASSPSWIEYNEQFF.

CDR3 sequence (DNA): TGTGCCAGCAGTTACTCTACAGGGGGACGTGTAGATACGCAGTATTTT. Translating it yields CASSYSTGGRVDTQYF. The V and J genes are TRBV6-5 and TRBJ2-3; 8 bases match TRBD1. The CDR3 has 16 amino acids. Germline loops: CDR1 MNHEY, CDR2 SVGAGI. J was trimmed by 5 bases and V by 0 bases; bases with no gene match: 7.

V gene TRBV25-1 combines with J gene TRBJ2-3, with D possibly TRBD1 on 6 matching bases. The CDR3 has 15 amino acids. The V gene's germline CDR1 is MGHDK and CDR2 SYGVNS. V lost 3 bases to trimming and J lost 2 bases, with 12 bases between them. The CDR3 loop is CASSETTGPTDTQYF. The CDR3 coding sequence is TGTGCCAGCAGTGAGACAACAGGGCCCACAGATACGCAGTATTTT.

The rearrangement links TRBV5-1 to TRBJ2-7, with 8 bases that match TRBD2. The CDR3 is made up of 14 amino acids. The germline CDR1 and CDR2 sequences are SGHRS and YFSETQ. J gave up 3 bases and V 5 bases, and 7 bases lay outside the gene matches. The CDR3 coding sequence is TGCGCCAGCAGTTCCCCCAGCGGGAGCTACGAGCAGTACTTC. Amino acid sequence: CASSSPSGSYEQYF.

The chain has TRBV4-3 and TRBJ2-3, with a tentative D call TRBD2 (5 bases). The germline V gene has CDR1 LGHNA and CDR2 YSLEER. The CDR3 is 17 residues long. V lost 0 bases and J lost 4, with 17 bases in between. CDR3 DNA: TGCGCCAGCAGCCAAGATGGGCGGGTTTTCCTGGCAGATACGCAGTATTTT. It specifies CASSQDGRVFLADTQYF.

The chain joins TRBV11-2 to TRBJ1-2; 8 bases line up with TRBD1. The CDR3 is 18 residues long. The V segment lost 5 bases and the J segment 2 bases; nucleotides outside the gene matches: 16. Germline V lookup: CDR1 SGHAT, CDR2 FQNNGV. The CDR3 bases are TGTGCCAGCAGCCCGCGAAACCCCGGACAGGGTGGAAACTATGGCTACACCTTC. Translation: CASSPRNPGQGGNYGYTF.

This chain links TRBV5-4 with TRBJ2-7; D perhaps matches TRBD2 (5 bases). V gave up 2 bases and J gave up 3 bases, with 9 bases separating them. The germline V gene has CDR1 SGHNT and CDR2 YYREEE (reference sequence). The CDR3 is made up of 13 amino acids. CDR3 nucleotide sequence: TGTGCCAGCAGCTTTAACGGGAACTACGAGCAGTACGTC. This codes for CASSFNGNYEQYV.